Each of the 26 T cell receptor beta chains below was sequenced from the same sample in a study of T-cell reconstitution after alpha-beta-depleted transplantation in children. Findings of the study overall: Newly produced T cells mostly provided counts and TCRbeta diversity after one year, as hyperexpanded clones declined.

Their antigens are not known. This sample's TCRbeta library carried unique molecular identifier barcodes. TCRdb fed the PCR reads into MiXCR, producing one record per CDR3 protein. The table lists 250,000 to 300,000 distinct CDR3 sequences, over 7.5% of them singletons. The sequenced sample was peripheral blood, obtained 360 days after TCRalphabeta/CD19-depleted stem cell transplant. All receptors derive from a female patient under 10 years old who had a stem cell transplant for Fanconi anemia, so the T cells may come from the graft donor.

This clonotype was seen at least ten times. This chain joins TRBV7-6 and TRBJ2-2, with 8 nucleotides matching TRBD2. Germline V gene sequence: CDR1 SGHVS, CDR2 FNYEAQ. This CDR3 is 17 amino acids long. V trimming: 5 bases; J trimming: 4 bases; junction bases outside the gene matches: 12. The CDR3 region is CASSNRGGRFGTGELFF. The CDR3, as DNA: TGTGCCAGCAGCAACCGGGGGGGCCGGTTTGGCACCGGGGAGCTGTTTTTT.

This clonotype was counted ten times or more. The CDR3 loop reads CASSLQGQGLYGYTF. DNA for the CDR3: TGTGCCAGCAGCTTACAGGGACAGGGTCTCTATGGCTACACCTTC. The chain employs TRBV7-2 and TRBJ1-2; the match to TRBD1 covers 9 bases. V lost 2 bases, J lost 4 bases, and 5 bases stayed unmatched. Germline CDR1 is SGHTA and CDR2 is FQGNSA. The CDR3 spans 15 residues.

Ten or more counts support this clonotype. The chain employs TRBV28 and TRBJ2-2, with D possibly being TRBD1 (6 bases). CDR1 and CDR2 from the germline V gene are MDHEN and SYDVKM. The CDR3 consists of 15 residues. V dropped 8 bases and J dropped 1 base, with 14 bases sitting between them. In nucleotides, the CDR3 is TGTGCCAGCCTCCGCCCGACAGGGAACACCGGGGAGCTGTTTTTT. It is translated as CASLRPTGNTGELFF.

This clonotype occurred many times. The V call is TRBV7-9, the J call TRBJ2-1, with 8 bases that match TRBD2. The CDR3 totals 14 residues. CDR1 and CDR2 (germline): SEHNR, FQNEAQ (reference sequence). J gave up 9 bases and V 5 bases, and 9 bases lay outside the gene matches. As DNA, the CDR3 is TGTGCCAGCAGCGCAACGGGACTAGATAGTGAGCAGTTCTTC. Residues: CASSATGLDSEQFF.

This clonotype was picked up many times. The V call is TRBV12-3 or TRBV12-4, the J call TRBJ2-1, with unresolved D. Trimming took off 0 bases at V and 0 bases at J, with 9 bases between the two ends. There are 16 residues in the CDR3. The CDR3 region has the DNA TGTGCCAGCAGTTTAGCGCTTCTAGACTCCTACAATGAGCAGTTCTTC. Its translation: CASSLALLDSYNEQFF.

This clonotype was counted at least ten times. J is TRBJ2-1 and V is TRBV24-1; 12 nucleotides match TRBD1. The CDR3 runs to 16 residues. CDR1 and CDR2 (germline): KGHDR, SFDVKD. The V segment lost 3 bases and the J segment 12 bases; nucleotides outside the gene matches: 11. The DNA of the CDR3 is TGTGCCACCAGTGATCCACGGGACAGGGGGCGGAGAATGCAGTTCTTC. Translating gives CATSDPRDRGRRMQFF.

Many counts were recorded for this clonotype. The chain employs TRBV15 and TRBJ1-1; a weak D match, TRBD1 (5 bases). This CDR3 contains 16 residues. CDR1 and CDR2 (germline): LNHNV, YYDKDF (reference sequence). V was shortened by 0 bases and J by 5 bases, with 16 bases between the two germline ends. The CDR3, as DNA: TGTGCCACCAGCAGAGATTTCGCAGGGATACGTACTGAAGCTTTCTTT. Translation gives CATSRDFAGIRTEAFF.

This clonotype has just a few counts. The V and J genes are TRBV2 and TRBJ2-1; D is tentatively TRBD1 or TRBD2 (7 bases each). The CDR3 loop spans 16 amino acids. The V and J ends lost 6 bases and 8 bases respectively, with 23 bases between them. Looked up from germline, CDR1 is SNHLY and CDR2 is FYNNEI. Here the CDR3 DNA reads TGTGCCAGCAGGCAGGGGGGGCGAACGGATTACCATGAGCAGTTCTTC. It yields the protein CASRQGGRTDYHEQFF.

At least ten counts were recorded for this clonotype. The chain joins TRBV27 to TRBJ2-1, with D perhaps matching TRBD2 (6 bases). This CDR3 spans 15 amino acids. Germline loops: CDR1 MNHEY, CDR2 SMNVEV (reference sequence). V dropped 0 bases and J dropped 3 bases, with 9 bases sitting between them. The CDR3 region has the DNA TGTGCCAGCAGTTTATCACTAGCCTTCTACAATGAGCAGTTCTTC. It codes for CASSLSLAFYNEQFF.

V usage is TRBV12-3 or TRBV12-4 and J usage is TRBJ1-5; D is undetermined. The V gene lost 4 bases and the J gene lost 2 bases, with 21 bases spanning the gap. The CDR3 runs to 18 residues. The chain's CDR3 is CASSSQRPGVDRNQPQHF. For the CDR3, the DNA is TGTGCCAGCAGTTCCCAACGACCGGGAGTAGATCGCAATCAGCCCCAGCATTTT.

This clonotype was observed at least ten times. V is TRBV5-1 and J is TRBJ1-2; no reliable D call. The CDR3 length is 17 residues. Germline V gene lookup returns CDR1 SGHRS and CDR2 YFSETQ. V shed 1 base and J shed 0 bases, with 16 bases lying between them. CDR3 region: CASSLSTGFSANYGYTF. In DNA, the CDR3 is TGCGCCAGCAGCTTGTCTACCGGGTTTTCCGCTAACTATGGCTACACCTTC.

This clonotype occurred many times. The chain links TRBV20-1 to TRBJ2-3; D is uncertain. Germline assignment: CDR1 DFQATT and CDR2 SNEGSKA (reference sequence). Trimming cost V 5 bases and J 0 bases, with 3 bases left between them. The CDR3 has 11 amino acids. This chain's CDR3 is CSAESTDTQYF. In DNA form, the CDR3 reads TGCAGTGCTGAAAGCACAGATACGCAGTATTTT.

This clonotype was seen at least ten times. Likely a read error: the CDR3 ends without its conserved phenylalanine or tryptophan. No DNA is shown, since the ends of the CDR3 on it are uncertain; the CDR3 is the one TCRdb lists. This rearrangement joins TRBV14 to TRBJ2-2; the table's D call, TRBD2, has no DNA check behind it. Germline V CDR1 and CDR2: SGHDN, FVKESK. With termini counted, the CDR3 has 16 amino acids. The CDR3 loop is CASRRGASANTGELCL.

The chain's CDR3 is CASSLAAASYNEQFF. DNA for the CDR3: TGTGCCAGCAGCTTAGCTGCAGCCTCCTACAATGAGCAGTTCTTC. The chain is built from TRBV7-7 and TRBJ2-1; D remains unclear. V was clipped by 0 bases and J by 0 bases, with 6 bases between them. The CDR3 length is 15 residues. Looked up from germline, CDR1 is SSHAT and CDR2 is FNYEAQ (reference sequence).

This clonotype was seen ten or more times. This chain joins TRBV11-2 and TRBJ1-3; 7 bases fit TRBD1. CDR1 is SGHAT, CDR2 FQNNGV, per germline. There are 19 residues in the CDR3. V dropped 0 bases and J dropped 7; count of bases not matched to a gene: 18. CDR3 amino acids: CASSLDWGQPSPSWNTIYF. The CDR3 DNA sequence: TGTGCCAGCAGCTTAGATTGGGGACAGCCATCCCCCTCTTGGAACACCATATATTTT.

The table lists this clonotype with many counts. The chain couples TRBV5-1 to TRBJ2-6, with D perhaps TRBD2 (5 bases). The CDR3 totals 17 residues. The germline CDR1 and CDR2 sequences are SGHRS and YFSETQ. Trimming stripped 4 bases from V and 3 bases from J, with 17 bases between. CDR3: CASSLPGGLDGANVLTF. The CDR3 nucleotides are TGCGCCAGCAGCCTACCTGGCGGGCTGGATGGGGCCAACGTCCTGACTTTC.

This clonotype has just a few counts. The chain has TRBV10-1 and TRBJ2-7, with 12 bases that match TRBD1. The length of the CDR3 is 14 residues. Germline CDR1 WNHNN, CDR2 SYGVQD (reference sequence). Unmatched junction bases numbered 8, after V lost 8 bases and J lost 6 bases. The CDR3: CASLYPGQGAEQYV. In nucleotides, the CDR3 is TGCGCCAGCCTATACCCGGGACAGGGGGCCGAGCAGTACGTC.

This clonotype was recorded many times. V usage is TRBV20-1 and J usage is TRBJ2-7, with D tentatively TRBD1 (6 bases). Deletions cut 1 base from V and 5 bases from J, with 15 bases between. Germline CDR1 DFQATT, CDR2 SNEGSKA (reference sequence). The CDR3 contains 14 residues. CDR3 DNA sequence: TGCAGTGCTAGAGTAGGGGGATCCCTTAACGAGCAGTACTTC. This gives the protein CSARVGGSLNEQYF.

This chain connects TRBV28 to TRBJ2-2; D might be TRBD2 (7 bases). The V end lost 3 bases, the J end lost 11 bases, and 16 bases lay between the germline ends. CDR1 and CDR2 from the germline V gene are MDHEN and SYDVKM. The CDR3 runs 14 residues. In DNA form, the CDR3 reads TGTGCCAGCAGTTTTAGGGGGAGGGCCAGTGAGCTGTTTTTT. Amino acids: CASSFRGRASELFF.

This clonotype was recorded at least ten times. The V gene is TRBV28, the J gene TRBJ1-6; D remains unclear. This CDR3 is 13 amino acids long. Germline CDR1 MDHEN, CDR2 SYDVKM. Trimming removed 2 bases from V and 8 bases from J, with 7 bases in between. The CDR3 is CASSLVVYSPLHF. The CDR3 nucleotides read TGTGCCAGCAGTTTAGTGGTGTATTCACCCCTCCACTTT.

This clonotype was seen at least ten times. The V and J genes are TRBV12-3 or TRBV12-4 and TRBJ2-2; D is unclear. The CDR3 sequence is 15 residues long. The V gene lost 8 bases and the J gene lost 0 bases, with 13 bases spanning the gap. The CDR3 DNA reads TGTGCCAGCCATATTGGGCTATCGAACACCGGGGAGCTGTTTTTT. Translation: CASHIGLSNTGELFF.

This clonotype was detected many times. The chain joins TRBV7-9 to TRBJ1-4; D ambiguous. V was pared by 4 bases and J by 8 bases, with 11 bases between. The CDR3 consists of 13 residues. CDR1 SEHNR and CDR2 FQNEAQ come from the germline V gene (reference sequence). The CDR3, as DNA: TGTGCCAGCAGCTCCCAGGAGGGAGAAAAACTGTTTTTT. Protein product: CASSSQEGEKLFF.

This clonotype appeared many times. The chain recombines TRBV5-1 with TRBJ2-3; D might be TRBD1 or TRBD2, each matching 5 bases. The CDR3 consists of 16 residues. V was cut by 0 bases and J by 8 bases, with 19 bases left in between. Germline V lookup: CDR1 SGHRS, CDR2 YFSETQ. The CDR3 sequence: CASSLETGTMTSTQYF. CDR3 DNA: TGCGCCAGCAGCTTGGAAACCGGGACCATGACCAGTACGCAGTATTTT.

This clonotype occurred a few times. The chain employs TRBV28 and TRBJ2-7, with D perhaps matching TRBD1 (7 bases). The germline V gene has CDR1 MDHEN and CDR2 SYDVKM. The CDR3 extends over 14 amino acids. Deletions cut 3 bases from V and 3 bases from J, with 12 bases between. The CDR3, as DNA: TGTGCCAGCAGTTTGACAGGGAGGAACTACGAGCAGTACTTC. It codes for CASSLTGRNYEQYF.

This clonotype was seen ten or more times. V usage is TRBV12-3 or TRBV12-4 and J usage is TRBJ1-6, with D hard to call. V shed 3 bases and J shed 7 bases, with 13 bases lying between them. This CDR3 is built from 15 residues. This CDR3 reads CASSFIGPGNSPLHF. CDR3 DNA sequence: TGTGCCAGCAGTTTTATCGGACCCGGAAATTCACCCCTCCACTTT.

The sample holds many counts of this clonotype. This chain's CDR3 is CASSLDRGQLETQYF. Here the CDR3 DNA reads TGTGCCAGCAGCCTAGACAGGGGGCAGTTGGAGACCCAGTACTTC. The chain is built from TRBV9 and TRBJ2-5; 10 bases fit TRBD1. Germline CDR1 reads SGDLS; CDR2 reads YYNGEE. This CDR3 spans 15 amino acids. V lost 4 bases and J lost 5; bases outside the gene matches: 8.